Here is one T cell receptor beta chain with its context. The antigen is unknown. This sample is part of a study of cytomegalovirus exposure and HLA in healthy donors. PCR used 60 Vbeta primers and 13 Jbeta primers. Data came from immunoSEQ multiplex PCR; TCRdb stores just in-frame clones and leaves some out. The profile shows roughly 62,000 clones, 70% to 75% of them singletons. Study-wide results and limits: A classifier reportedly called cytomegalovirus status with high sensitivity and specificity. Presence/absence analyses took donor sequencing depth as roughly uniform. Later, an analysis showed that TCR beta chains associated with HLA were more clonally expanded than others that were equally common.

The CDR3 spans 15 residues. The trim removed 5 bases at V and 1 base at J, leaving 6 bases unmatched. Germline assignment: CDR1 LGHNT and CDR2 FRNRAP. This TCR was sampled from a woman aged 25 to 39 in good health and CMV-seronegative. The chain joins TRBV12-5 to TRBJ2-5; TRBD1 matches at 8 bases. The sample consisted of PBMCs. Here the CDR3 reads CASGIAGTGQETQYF. In nucleotides, the CDR3 is TGTGCTAGTGGTATCGCCGGGACAGGCCAAGAGACCCAGTACTTC.